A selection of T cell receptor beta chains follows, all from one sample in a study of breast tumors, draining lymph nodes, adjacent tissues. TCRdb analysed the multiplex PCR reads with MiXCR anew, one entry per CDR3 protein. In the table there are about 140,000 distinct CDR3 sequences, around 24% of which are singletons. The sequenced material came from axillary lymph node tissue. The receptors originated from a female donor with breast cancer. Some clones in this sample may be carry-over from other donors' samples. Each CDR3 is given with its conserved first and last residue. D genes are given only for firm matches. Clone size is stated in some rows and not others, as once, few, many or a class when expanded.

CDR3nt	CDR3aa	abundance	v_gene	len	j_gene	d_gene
TGTGCCAGCAGTGACCCTTGGGGCTACGAGCAGTACTTC	CASSDPWGYEQYF	many	TRBV2	13	TRBJ2-7	.
TGTGCCAGCAGCCCAACAGGGAGGGGGTACAATGAGCAGTTCTTC	CASSPTGRGYNEQFF	many	TRBV7-9	15	TRBJ2-1	.
TGTGCCATCAGCAGACTACTCGGGTACCAAGAGACCCAGTACTTC	CAISRLLGYQETQYF	many	TRBV10-3	15	TRBJ2-5	.
TGTGCCAGTAGTCGTGATATTGGGGAGTGGTTCTTC	CASSRDIGEWFF	many	TRBV19	12	TRBJ2-1	.
TGCAGTGCCCCCTATAGGGGCGGTAGCACAGATACGCAGTATTTT	CSAPYRGGSTDTQYF	many	TRBV20-1	15	TRBJ2-3	.
TGTGCCAGTCAATTGGACAGGGGGAACACAGATACGCAGTATTTT	CASQLDRGNTDTQYF	many	TRBV11-2	15	TRBJ2-3	TRBD1
TGTGCCACCAGTGGTACGACAGGAGGGAACACCGGGGAGCTGTTTTTT	CATSGTTGGNTGELFF	many	TRBV24-1	16	TRBJ2-2	.
TGTGCCTGGAGGGGGGACCAGCTATACAATGAGCAGTTCTTC	CAWRGDQLYNEQFF	many	TRBV30	14	TRBJ2-1	.
TGCAGTGCTCTAGTGGCCGGGGAGACCCAGTACTTC	CSALVAGETQYF	many	TRBV20-1	12	TRBJ2-5	.
TGTGCCAGTAGTATGAGGGACAGGGTGGGCCAAGAGACCCAGTACTTC	CASSMRDRVGQETQYF	many	TRBV19	16	TRBJ2-5	TRBD1
TGTGCCAGTTTGGCAGGGGGCCAGTACGAGCAGTACTTC	CASLAGGQYEQYF	many	TRBV28	13	TRBJ2-7	TRBD1
TGTGCCAGCAGCCTGGACTCGAACACCGGGGAGCTGTTTTTT	CASSLDSNTGELFF	many	TRBV7-2	14	TRBJ2-2	.
TGTGCCAGCGGTCTCACTGGGACTAGCGGGAGAAATGAGCAGTTCTTC	CASGLTGTSGRNEQFF	.	TRBV5-4	16	TRBJ2-1	TRBD2
TGCAGTGCTAGACCCGCCCGACTAGGAGCACCCCCCCACGAGCAGTACTTC	CSARPARLGAPPHEQYF	many	TRBV20-1	17	TRBJ2-7	.
TGTGCCAGCAGTTTATGGCTAGCGGGAGGGGGGGAGCAGTACTTC	CASSLWLAGGGEQYF	.	TRBV28	15	TRBJ2-7	TRBD2
TGTGCCACCAGTGATGCTACAAGGATCGGAGAGACCCAGTACTTC	CATSDATRIGETQYF	.	TRBV24-1	15	TRBJ2-5	.
TGTGCCAGCACTGCAAATCAGGGGGCCGGGGAGACCCAGTACTTC	CASTANQGAGETQYF	many	TRBV2	15	TRBJ2-5	TRBD1
TGTGCCAGCAGCGGTTCAGCGGGAGTAGAGACCCAGTACTTC	CASSGSAGVETQYF	.	TRBV7-9	14	TRBJ2-5	TRBD2
TGCAGTGCTAGTGGCGGGAGAGTTCAGTTCTTC	CSASGGRVQFF	many	TRBV20-1	11	TRBJ2-1	TRBD2
TGCAGTGCTGTCGACTATCCCAATGAGCAGTTCTTC	CSAVDYPNEQFF	many	TRBV20-1	12	TRBJ2-1	.
TGCAGCGTTGTGTCTCACACTGCACGAGAGACCCAGTACTTC	CSVVSHTARETQYF	few	TRBV29-1	14	TRBJ2-5	.
TGTGCCACCAGCGCCGGGACAGGGGGCCCAGTCAGCAATCAGCCCCAGCATTTT	CATSAGTGGPVSNQPQHF	few	TRBV24-1	18	TRBJ1-5	TRBD1
TGCAGTGCTAGTCCTATTTTGAGGAACCCCCATGATACGCAGTATTTT	CSASPILRNPHDTQYF	many	TRBV20-1	16	TRBJ2-3	.
TGCAGTGCTAGAGATCGTAAGGACAGGGTGTTTTTTTCACCCCTCCACTTT	CSARDRKDRVFFSPLHF	many	TRBV20-1	17	TRBJ1-6	TRBD1
TGTGCCAGCAGTTTAGAGACGGGCGGGACAGGAAGTCAGCCCCAGCATTTT	CASSLETGGTGSQPQHF	.	TRBV12-3/TRBV12-4	17	TRBJ1-5	TRBD1
TGTGCCAGCAGTTACTCGAAGCAGCTGGACTACGAGCAGTACTTC	CASSYSKQLDYEQYF	many	TRBV6-2/TRBV6-3	15	TRBJ2-7	.
TGCAGTGGCCGACTCACAGATACGCAGTATTTT	CSGRLTDTQYF	many	TRBV20-1	11	TRBJ2-3	.
TGTGCCACCCGGGACTCTGGCACAGATACGCAGTATTTT	CATRDSGTDTQYF	many	TRBV7-9	13	TRBJ2-3	.
TGTGCCAGCAGCTTGGACCGGAGGGGGGAAAAACTGTTTTTT	CASSLDRRGEKLFF	many	TRBV5-6	14	TRBJ1-4	.
TGCAGTGCTAGAGATAGGGACCGCGGGGGCTACACCTTC	CSARDRDRGGYTF	many	TRBV20-1	13	TRBJ1-2	.
TGTGCCAGCAGTACCAACCAAGAGACCCAGTACTTC	CASSTNQETQYF	many	TRBV12-3/TRBV12-4	12	TRBJ2-5	.
TGCAGTGCTAGAAGCGGGCGAAGACACCAAGAGACCCAGTACTTC	CSARSGRRHQETQYF	few	TRBV20-1	15	TRBJ2-5	.
TGTGCCAGCAGTCGAAAGACTAGCGGGAGCACAGATACGCAGTATTTT	CASSRKTSGSTDTQYF	many	TRBV6-6	16	TRBJ2-3	TRBD2
TGTGCCAGCAGCTTAGAGTCAGGGCCCTTCGCCTTC	CASSLESGPFAF	.	TRBV11-2	12	TRBJ1-2	.
TGCGCCAGCAGTGATTCCGGACGGTCCTACGAGCAGTACTTC	CASSDSGRSYEQYF	many	TRBV10-1	14	TRBJ2-7	.
TGTGCCAGCAGTGACACACGTCGCGGCACAGATACGCAGTATTTT	CASSDTRRGTDTQYF	many	TRBV25-1	15	TRBJ2-3	.
TGTGCCAGCAGCTTAGATGCTAGCGGGAGCCCCCGGAGCGAGCAGTACTTC	CASSLDASGSPRSEQYF	many	TRBV7-8	17	TRBJ2-7	TRBD2